Listed below are T cell receptor beta chains from one sample, sequenced in a study of tumor-infiltrating lymphocytes in primary liver carcinoma. Via MiXCR, TCRdb re-called the multiplex PCR reads, giving one row per CDR3 protein. The sample contains almost 200,000 distinct CDR3 sequences, about 61% of which appear only once. Sequenced input: peripheral blood. The source of these receptors is a woman aged 55-75 years with primary liver carcinoma and hepatitis B virus infection. Each CDR3 is given with its conserved first and last residue. The D gene is left open where the match is weak. The size of a clone is reported for some rows only, either as once, few or many, or as a class for expanded clones.

v_call: TRBV5-1
clone_size: many
j_call: TRBJ2-3
d_call: .
cdr3_nt: TGCGCCAGCAGCTCAGGCCGGGGCTCCACAGATACGCAGTATTTT
cdr3_aa: CASSSGRGSTDTQYF

v_call: TRBV6-6
clone_size: many
j_call: TRBJ2-2
d_call: .
cdr3_nt: TGTGCCAGCAGTTACTCCTCGGGGGCCGGCGGGGAGCTGTTTTTT
cdr3_aa: CASSYSSGAGGELFF

v_call: TRBV30
clone_size: many
j_call: TRBJ2-7
d_call: .
cdr3_nt: TGTGCCTGGACGTATGCGATTACCCACTACGAGCAGTACTTC
cdr3_aa: CAWTYAITHYEQYF

v_call: TRBV29-1
clone_size: .
j_call: TRBJ1-1
d_call: .
cdr3_nt: TGCAGCGTAAGGAGGGGTTCTGAAGCTTCCTTT
cdr3_aa: CSVRRGSEASF

v_call: TRBV13
clone_size: .
j_call: TRBJ2-7
d_call: TRBD2
cdr3_nt: TGTGCCAGCAGCTCAAGAACTAGCGAGACCTTTTACGAGCAGTACTTC
cdr3_aa: CASSSRTSETFYEQYF

v_call: TRBV12-3/TRBV12-4
clone_size: .
j_call: TRBJ2-3
d_call: TRBD2
cdr3_nt: TGTGCCAGCAGTTTCGGGCGGGAGTACACGGATACGCAGTATTTT
cdr3_aa: CASSFGREYTDTQYF

v_call: TRBV24-1
clone_size: .
j_call: TRBJ2-1
d_call: TRBD2
cdr3_nt: TGTGCCACCAGTGTTGGGACTAGCAGGGCGCTTTACAATGAACAGTTCTTC
cdr3_aa: CATSVGTSRALYNEQFF

v_call: TRBV6-1
clone_size: .
j_call: TRBJ1-5
d_call: TRBD1
cdr3_nt: TGTGCCAGCAGTGGCGTCGGGACAGGGTCTCAGCCCCAGCATTTT
cdr3_aa: CASSGVGTGSQPQHF

v_call: TRBV11-2
clone_size: .
j_call: TRBJ2-1
d_call: .
cdr3_nt: TGTGCCAGCAGCTTAGTAGAGGTATCCTACAATGAGCAGTTCTTC
cdr3_aa: CASSLVEVSYNEQFF

v_call: TRBV28
clone_size: few
j_call: TRBJ1-3
d_call: TRBD1
cdr3_nt: TGTGCCAGCAAAGGTTTCCAGGGGGGCTCTGGAAACACCATATATTTT
cdr3_aa: CASKGFQGGSGNTIYF